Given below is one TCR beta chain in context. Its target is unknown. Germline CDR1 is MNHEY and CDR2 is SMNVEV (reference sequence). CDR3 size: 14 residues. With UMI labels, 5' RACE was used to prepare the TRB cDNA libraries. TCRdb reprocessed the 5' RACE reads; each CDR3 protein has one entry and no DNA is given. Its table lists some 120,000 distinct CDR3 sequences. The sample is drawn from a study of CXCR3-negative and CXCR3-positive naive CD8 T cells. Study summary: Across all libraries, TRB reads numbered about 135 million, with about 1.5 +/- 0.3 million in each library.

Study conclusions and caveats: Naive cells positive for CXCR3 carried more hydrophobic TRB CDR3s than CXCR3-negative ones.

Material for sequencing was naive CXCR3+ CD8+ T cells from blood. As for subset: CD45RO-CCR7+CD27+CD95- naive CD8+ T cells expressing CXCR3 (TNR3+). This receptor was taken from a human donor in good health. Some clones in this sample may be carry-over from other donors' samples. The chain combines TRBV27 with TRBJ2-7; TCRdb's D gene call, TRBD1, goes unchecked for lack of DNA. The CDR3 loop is CASSRRTGKGIQYF.